The clone carrying this TCR beta chain was observed a single time. This CDR3 has 13 amino acids. Germline V gene lookup returns CDR1 SEHNR and CDR2 FQNEAQ (reference sequence). As processed by the authors: Out-of-frame sequences were removed, leaving 2 million or so distinct TCRbeta sequences. TCRdb's copy holds only in-frame clones and misses some; the assay was immunoSEQ multiplex PCR. That table is the source of V, J and clone size, and D and trimming were worked out from the DNA. Of about 40,000 clones in the sample, 60% to 85% were seen once. This sample was taken from a study of memory CD4+ T cells and cytomegalovirus serostatus. Single viable CD3+CD4+CD8-CD45RO+ cells were sorted as the memory CD4+ T cells. Positive selection with CD4 microbeads enriched total CD4+ T cells.

This chain connects TRBV7-9 to TRBJ2-5, with TRBD2 as a possible D gene (6 bases). With the DNA end fitting TRBJ2-7 better, the J assignment may be wrong. What was sequenced was memory CD4+ T cells from blood. This clonotype was sampled from an adult in good health and CMV-seronegative. This chain's CDR3 is CASDRNGRDEQYF. The CDR3 DNA follows: TGTGCCAGTGACCGAAACGGGAGAGACGAGCAGTACTTC.